Here is one TCR beta chain with its context. What it recognizes is unknown. The data are from a study of cytomegalovirus exposure and HLA in healthy donors. The V gene lost 3 bases and the J gene lost 1 base, with 14 bases spanning the gap. The germline V gene encodes CDR1 SGDLS and CDR2 YYNGEE. The CDR3 covers 16 residues. The PCR made use of 60 Vbeta and 13 Jbeta primers. TCRdb keeps only in-frame clones here, not all; method: immunoSEQ multiplex PCR. Among around 92,000 clones, around 74% were seen once, and the ten largest hold less than 15%. General study points: TCR beta sequences numbering under 20,000 were associated with HLA alleles at 0.05 false discovery rate in a later analysis. A later analysis reportedly found that, within productive TCRs, an Asian-associated ancestry cluster had fewer N-insertions than the mean observed across the roughly 730 donors.

This receptor was obtained from a woman in her seventies in good health and CMV-seropositive. Sequencing was carried out using PBMCs. The chain combines TRBV9 with TRBJ1-3, with a tentative D call TRBD1 (6 bases). CDR3: CASSEGDVQSGNTIYF. CDR3 sequence (DNA): TGTGCCAGCAGCGAGGGGGACGTTCAATCTGGAAACACCATATATTTT. The full variable domain, its missing parts supplied by reference TRBV9 and TRBJ1-3, is DSGVTQTPKHLITATGQRVTLRCSPRSGDLSVYWYQQSLDQGLQFLIQYYNGEERAKGNILERFSAQQFPDLHSELNLSSLELGDSALYFCASSEGDVQSGNTIYFGEGSWLTVV.